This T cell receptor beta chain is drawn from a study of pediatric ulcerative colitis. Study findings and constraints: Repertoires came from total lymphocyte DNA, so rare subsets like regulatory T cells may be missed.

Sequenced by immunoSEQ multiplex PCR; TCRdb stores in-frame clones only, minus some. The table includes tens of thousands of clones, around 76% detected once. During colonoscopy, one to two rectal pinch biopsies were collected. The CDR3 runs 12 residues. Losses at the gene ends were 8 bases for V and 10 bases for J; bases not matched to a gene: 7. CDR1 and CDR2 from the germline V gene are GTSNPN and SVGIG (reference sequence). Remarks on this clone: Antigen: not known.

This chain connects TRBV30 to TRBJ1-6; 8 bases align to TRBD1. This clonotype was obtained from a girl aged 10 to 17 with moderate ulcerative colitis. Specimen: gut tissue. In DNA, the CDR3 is TGTGCCGGACACAGGGGGAAATCACCCCTCCACTTT. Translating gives CAGHRGKSPLHF.